Listed below are T cell receptor beta chains from one sample, sequenced in a study. TCRdb passed the RT-PCR reads through MiXCR, listing each CDR3 protein once. The top ten hold 3.6% of the sample, which has around 700,000 distinct CDR3 sequences, approximately 15% seen once. The sequenced sample consisted of memory CD4+ T cells from blood. Receptor source: a female donor in good health, serving as a healthy control. Both conserved end residues are part of each CDR3. The D gene is left open where the match is weak. Only some rows state a clone size, as once, few, many or a class for expanded clones.

v_gene: TRBV7-2
abundance: many
d_gene: -
j_gene: TRBJ2-3
CDR3aa: CASSLALISTDTQYF
CDR3nt: TGTGCCAGCAGCTTAGCCCTGATAAGCACAGATACGCAGTATTTT

v_gene: TRBV7-2
abundance: few
d_gene: -
j_gene: TRBJ1-2
CDR3aa: CASSLVARGSYGYTF
CDR3nt: TGTGCCAGCAGCTTAGTTGCCAGGGGATCCTATGGCTACACCTTC

v_gene: TRBV24-1
abundance: few
d_gene: -
j_gene: TRBJ2-7
CDR3aa: CATSDSGETGRVGEQYF
CDR3nt: TGTGCCACCAGTGATTCGGGGGAGACAGGGCGTGTAGGCGAGCAGTACTTC

v_gene: TRBV29-1
abundance: many
d_gene: -
j_gene: TRBJ1-1
CDR3aa: CSVSRGPTEAFF
CDR3nt: TGCAGCGTTAGTCGGGGCCCCACTGAAGCTTTCTTT

v_gene: TRBV4-3
abundance: few
d_gene: -
j_gene: TRBJ2-2
CDR3aa: CASSQDLTGRTELFF
CDR3nt: TGCGCCAGCAGCCAAGATTTAACAGGGAGGACGGAGCTGTTTTTT

v_gene: TRBV6-2/TRBV6-3
abundance: -
d_gene: TRBD1
j_gene: TRBJ1-5
CDR3aa: CASSRQGGGNQPQHF
CDR3nt: TGTGCCAGCAGTCGACAGGGGGGGGGCAATCAGCCCCAGCATTTT

v_gene: TRBV29-1
abundance: many
d_gene: TRBD2
j_gene: TRBJ2-3
CDR3aa: CSVVKLAGSTDTQYF
CDR3nt: TGCAGCGTTGTTAAACTAGCGGGCAGCACAGATACGCAGTATTTT

v_gene: TRBV30
abundance: -
d_gene: -
j_gene: TRBJ2-2
CDR3aa: CACRRTTNTGELFF
CDR3nt: TGTGCCTGCCGAAGGACTACGAACACCGGGGAGCTGTTTTTT

v_gene: TRBV6-5
abundance: many
d_gene: -
j_gene: TRBJ1-1
CDR3aa: CASSYRESAFF
CDR3nt: TGTGCCAGCAGTTATAGGGAGTCAGCTTTCTTT

v_gene: TRBV12-3/TRBV12-4
abundance: few
d_gene: -
j_gene: TRBJ1-2
CDR3aa: CASSHPTGSNYGYTF
CDR3nt: TGTGCCAGCAGTCATCCTACAGGATCTAACTATGGCTACACCTTC

v_gene: TRBV20-1
abundance: many
d_gene: -
j_gene: TRBJ2-7
CDR3aa: CSAPPFTGYEQYF
CDR3nt: TGCAGTGCTCCTCCCTTCACGGGTTACGAGCAGTACTTC

v_gene: TRBV18
abundance: many
d_gene: -
j_gene: TRBJ2-7
CDR3aa: CASSLDQYEQYF
CDR3nt: TGTGCCAGCTCACTGGACCAATACGAGCAGTACTTC

v_gene: TRBV7-9
abundance: -
d_gene: -
j_gene: TRBJ1-4
CDR3aa: CASSPRQQLATNEKLFF
CDR3nt: TGTGCCAGCAGCCCGAGACAGCAGTTAGCAACTAATGAAAAACTGTTTTTT

v_gene: TRBV12-3/TRBV12-4
abundance: many
d_gene: -
j_gene: TRBJ2-7
CDR3aa: CASSLVPPGYEQYF
CDR3nt: TGTGCCAGCAGTTTAGTCCCCCCCGGCTACGAGCAGTACTTC

v_gene: TRBV9
abundance: few
d_gene: -
j_gene: TRBJ1-6
CDR3aa: CASSPRDNRIGGSPLHF
CDR3nt: TGTGCCAGCAGCCCGCGGGACAATCGAATAGGCGGGTCACCCCTCCACTTT

v_gene: TRBV29-1
abundance: many
d_gene: -
j_gene: TRBJ2-7
CDR3aa: CSVDQAGQYF
CDR3nt: TGCAGCGTTGACCAGGCCGGGCAGTACTTC

v_gene: TRBV28
abundance: -
d_gene: -
j_gene: TRBJ1-2
CDR3aa: CASSLDMNYGYTF
CDR3nt: TGTGCCAGCAGTTTAGATATGAACTATGGCTACACCTTC

v_gene: TRBV20-1
abundance: few
d_gene: TRBD2
j_gene: TRBJ2-1
CDR3aa: CSAPGASGSSYEQFF
CDR3nt: TGCAGTGCTCCGGGGGCTAGCGGGAGTAGCTATGAGCAGTTCTTC

v_gene: TRBV28
abundance: -
d_gene: -
j_gene: TRBJ2-7
CDR3aa: CASTQPTYSYEQYF
CDR3nt: TGTGCCAGCACCCAACCGACTTACTCCTACGAGCAGTACTTC

v_gene: TRBV4-3
abundance: few
d_gene: -
j_gene: TRBJ1-6
CDR3aa: CASSQDLQGSPLHF
CDR3nt: TGCGCCAGCAGCCAAGATCTGCAGGGTTCACCCCTCCACTTT

v_gene: TRBV28
abundance: many
d_gene: TRBD1
j_gene: TRBJ2-7
CDR3aa: CASSSTGQGDEQYF
CDR3nt: TGTGCCAGCAGTTCTACGGGACAGGGAGACGAGCAGTACTTC

v_gene: TRBV7-2
abundance: -
d_gene: -
j_gene: TRBJ2-2
CDR3aa: CASSFVLGGGFTGELFF
CDR3nt: TGTGCCAGCAGCTTTGTATTAGGAGGGGGCTTCACCGGGGAGCTGTTTTTT

v_gene: TRBV10-3
abundance: -
d_gene: -
j_gene: TRBJ1-1
CDR3aa: CAIRTPSGNTEAFF
CDR3nt: TGTGCCATCAGGACCCCAAGCGGGAACACTGAAGCTTTCTTT

v_gene: TRBV20-1
abundance: -
d_gene: TRBD1
j_gene: TRBJ1-1
CDR3aa: CSVPDRGLNTEAFF
CDR3nt: TGCAGTGTTCCCGACAGGGGATTGAACACTGAAGCTTTCTTT

v_gene: TRBV20-1
abundance: -
d_gene: -
j_gene: TRBJ1-1
CDR3aa: CSARMTYGAFF
CDR3nt: TGCAGTGCTAGAATGACCTATGGAGCTTTCTTT

v_gene: TRBV27
abundance: few
d_gene: TRBD2
j_gene: TRBJ2-7
CDR3aa: CASSLFRTSGNEQYF
CDR3nt: TGTGCCAGCAGTTTATTCCGGACTAGCGGGAACGAGCAGTACTTC

v_gene: TRBV6-5
abundance: few
d_gene: -
j_gene: TRBJ2-2
CDR3aa: CASSSSAIDTGELFF
CDR3nt: TGTGCCAGCAGCTCCTCGGCGATTGACACCGGGGAGCTGTTTTTT

v_gene: TRBV24-1
abundance: many
d_gene: -
j_gene: TRBJ2-3
CDR3aa: CATSDSLSTDTQYF
CDR3nt: TGTGCCACCAGTGATTCGCTGTCAACAGATACGCAGTATTTT

v_gene: TRBV20-1
abundance: -
d_gene: -
j_gene: TRBJ1-4
CDR3aa: CSAHLGRPGTTNEKLFF
CDR3nt: TGCAGTGCACATCTTGGGCGCCCAGGGACAACTAATGAAAAACTGTTTTTT

v_gene: TRBV5-5
abundance: few
d_gene: -
j_gene: TRBJ2-6
CDR3aa: CASSYTISGANVLTF
CDR3nt: TGTGCCAGCAGCTATACCATCTCTGGGGCCAACGTCCTGACTTTC

v_gene: TRBV28
abundance: -
d_gene: -
j_gene: TRBJ1-2
CDR3aa: CASSWGSGYGYTF
CDR3nt: TGTGCCAGCAGTTGGGGGTCGGGCTATGGCTACACCTTC

v_gene: TRBV11-2
abundance: -
d_gene: -
j_gene: TRBJ2-1
CDR3aa: CASSSAAGFTYNEQFF
CDR3nt: TGTGCCAGCAGCTCGGCCGCGGGATTCACCTACAATGAGCAGTTCTTC

v_gene: TRBV6-5
abundance: -
d_gene: -
j_gene: TRBJ2-3
CDR3aa: CASYKQGRLDTQYF
CDR3nt: TGTGCCAGCTACAAACAGGGTCGTCTGGATACGCAGTATTTT

v_gene: TRBV4-1
abundance: many
d_gene: -
j_gene: TRBJ1-5
CDR3aa: CASSQEGGYSNQPQHF
CDR3nt: TGCGCCAGCAGCCAAGAGGGGGGATATAGCAATCAGCCCCAGCATTTT

v_gene: TRBV4-2
abundance: many
d_gene: TRBD1
j_gene: TRBJ1-4
CDR3aa: CASSQDPTGGREKLFF
CDR3nt: TGTGCCAGCAGCCAGGATCCGACAGGGGGTAGGGAAAAACTGTTTTTT

v_gene: TRBV6-2/TRBV6-3
abundance: once
d_gene: TRBD1
j_gene: TRBJ1-5
CDR3aa: CAGQTGFNQPQHF
CDR3nt: TGTGCCGGTCAGACAGGGTTTAATCAGCCCCAGCATTTT

v_gene: TRBV7-3
abundance: many
d_gene: -
j_gene: TRBJ2-1
CDR3aa: CASSSNGANEQFF
CDR3nt: TGTGCCAGCAGCTCTAACGGGGCCAATGAGCAGTTCTTC

v_gene: TRBV28
abundance: many
d_gene: -
j_gene: TRBJ2-7
CDR3aa: CASNPITGTPEQYF
CDR3nt: TGTGCCAGCAATCCTATCACAGGGACCCCCGAGCAGTACTTC

v_gene: TRBV7-2
abundance: many
d_gene: TRBD1
j_gene: TRBJ2-4
CDR3aa: CASSSPGGIQYF
CDR3nt: TGTGCCAGCAGCTCACCAGGGGGCATTCAGTACTTC

v_gene: TRBV7-9
abundance: few
d_gene: TRBD2
j_gene: TRBJ2-5
CDR3aa: CASSLLAGGVGETQYF
CDR3nt: TGTGCCAGCAGCTTGCTAGCGGGAGGAGTGGGCGAGACCCAGTACTTC

v_gene: TRBV19
abundance: few
d_gene: -
j_gene: TRBJ2-5
CDR3aa: CASNSQGEETQYF
CDR3nt: TGTGCCAGTAATTCTCAGGGAGAAGAGACCCAGTACTTC

v_gene: TRBV5-1
abundance: -
d_gene: -
j_gene: TRBJ1-5
CDR3aa: CASSDGGGNQPQHF
CDR3nt: TGCGCCAGCAGCGACGGGGGCGGCAATCAGCCCCAGCATTTT

v_gene: TRBV20-1
abundance: -
d_gene: -
j_gene: TRBJ1-1
CDR3aa: CSAAPPGRDTEAFF
CDR3nt: TGCAGTGCAGCCCCCCCGGGGAGGGACACTGAAGCTTTCTTT

v_gene: TRBV27
abundance: many
d_gene: -
j_gene: TRBJ1-1
CDR3aa: CASSLSWSVGQQAFF
CDR3nt: TGTGCCAGCAGTTTATCGTGGTCAGTCGGGCAACAAGCTTTCTTT

v_gene: TRBV5-1
abundance: few
d_gene: -
j_gene: TRBJ2-3
CDR3aa: CASSTWGRETSDTQYF
CDR3nt: TGCGCCAGCAGCACCTGGGGACGGGAGACCTCAGATACGCAGTATTTT

v_gene: TRBV30
abundance: -
d_gene: -
j_gene: TRBJ2-2
CDR3aa: CAWSRRNTGELFF
CDR3nt: TGTGCCTGGTCCCGCAGGAACACCGGGGAGCTGTTTTTT

v_gene: TRBV6-5
abundance: few
d_gene: -
j_gene: TRBJ2-6
CDR3aa: CASSLRGPGRPGANVLTF
CDR3nt: TGTGCCAGCAGTTTAAGGGGGCCGGGGAGGCCTGGGGCCAACGTCCTGACTTTC

v_gene: TRBV7-2
abundance: -
d_gene: TRBD1
j_gene: TRBJ2-7
CDR3aa: CASSLGPGTGHYEQYF
CDR3nt: TGTGCCAGCAGCTTAGGCCCCGGGACAGGTCACTACGAGCAGTACTTC

v_gene: TRBV20-1
abundance: -
d_gene: -
j_gene: TRBJ1-3
CDR3aa: CSGAAPNSGNTIYF
CDR3nt: TGCAGTGGAGCAGCGCCGAACTCTGGAAACACCATATATTTT

v_gene: TRBV9
abundance: -
d_gene: TRBD2
j_gene: TRBJ2-3
CDR3aa: CASSAGLAGKVSDTQYF
CDR3nt: TGTGCCAGCAGCGCAGGACTAGCGGGAAAAGTGTCAGATACGCAGTATTTT

v_gene: TRBV4-3
abundance: few
d_gene: -
j_gene: TRBJ2-3
CDR3aa: CASSQEAPLDTQYF
CDR3nt: TGCGCCAGCAGCCAAGAAGCCCCCCTAGATACGCAGTATTTT

v_gene: TRBV7-9
abundance: few
d_gene: -
j_gene: TRBJ2-7
CDR3aa: CASSLDLETGEQYF
CDR3nt: TGTGCCAGCAGCTTAGACCTAGAGACGGGCGAGCAGTACTTC

v_gene: TRBV20-1
abundance: few
d_gene: -
j_gene: TRBJ1-4
CDR3aa: CSAPAPNIVKLFF
CDR3nt: TGCAGTGCTCCCGCCCCGAATATTGTTAAACTGTTTTTT

v_gene: TRBV7-2
abundance: few
d_gene: TRBD1
j_gene: TRBJ2-7
CDR3aa: CASSPTAGQGWEQYF
CDR3nt: TGTGCCAGCAGTCCAACTGCGGGACAGGGGTGGGAGCAGTACTTC

v_gene: TRBV28
abundance: few
d_gene: -
j_gene: TRBJ1-2
CDR3aa: CASSPSGAGYGYTF
CDR3nt: TGTGCCAGCAGTCCCTCAGGGGCTGGGTATGGCTACACCTTC

v_gene: TRBV10-3
abundance: many
d_gene: -
j_gene: TRBJ2-3
CDR3aa: CAISEVPADTQYF
CDR3nt: TGTGCCATCAGTGAAGTGCCTGCAGATACGCAGTATTTT

v_gene: TRBV5-1
abundance: few
d_gene: TRBD2
j_gene: TRBJ2-1
CDR3aa: CASTLAGVAYNEQFF
CDR3nt: TGCGCCAGCACCTTAGCGGGGGTGGCCTACAATGAGCAGTTCTTC